A selection of T cell receptor beta chains follows, all from one sample in a study of blood T cell repertoires in COVID-19. The table came from immunoSEQ multiplex PCR; TCRdb's copy has only in-frame clones and leaves some out. This table holds some 83,000 clones, around 80% found once. Material: peripheral blood. Source of these receptors: a human donor in a cohort sampled during active COVID-19. Each CDR3 is given with its conserved first and last residue.

j_call v_call cdr3_aa
TRBJ2-2 TRBV4-1 CASTDRVNTGELFF
TRBJ2-1 TRBV12-2 CASRLSEGSPLFF
TRBJ2-3 TRBV11-2 CASSLENGRGRHDTQYF
TRBJ2-5 TRBV5-1 CASSPGGAALTETQYF
TRBJ1-4 TRBV15 CATSHGGGPATNEKLFF
TRBJ2-1 TRBV5-1 CASSLAESSYNEQFF
TRBJ2-3 TRBV10-3 CAISEPRTDTQYF
TRBJ1-5 TRBV7-2 CASSLGAVSNQPQHF
TRBJ1-2 TRBV2 CASTSQDRGVGYTF
TRBJ2-7 TRBV6-5 CASSYSSRGTYEQYF
TRBJ1-2 TRBV6-1 CASSEGARGGPFSTF
TRBJ1-1 TRBV3-1/TRBV3-2 CASSQTGTEAFF
TRBJ1-4 TRBV12-3/TRBV12-4 CATRRANEKLFF
TRBJ1-1 TRBV18 CASSPPAGVNTEAFF
TRBJ1-2 TRBV6-1 CASSEALAAGGYGYTF
TRBJ2-1 TRBV4-2 CASSSGYGGIDNEQFF
TRBJ1-1 TRBV5-6 CASSLGADLMNTEAFF
TRBJ2-5 TRBV2 CASSADRARETQYF
TRBJ2-3 TRBV20-1 CSASLSSGGGADTQYF
TRBJ1-1 TRBV7-9 CASSKGQTNTEAFF
TRBJ1-2 TRBV19 CASTDQTGFNYGYTF
TRBJ1-5 TRBV28 CASSLAIGNQPQHF
TRBJ1-2 TRBV18 CASSPAKRANYGYTF
TRBJ2-1 TRBV7-9 CASRTSGASYNEQFF
TRBJ2-7 TRBV28 CASSAVTTGTYEQYF
TRBJ2-5 TRBV10-3 CAISVRGFQAQETQYF
TRBJ1-5 TRBV28 CASSFQGAKNQPQHF
TRBJ1-1 TRBV5-6 CASRGLGTGVTEAFF
TRBJ2-1 TRBV27 CASSEHRGAYNEQFF
TRBJ2-1 TRBV19 CASAGGTYNEQFF
TRBJ2-7 TRBV5-1 CASSLDPGTSFREQYF
TRBJ1-1 TRBV5-1 CASSSGTMNTEAFF
TRBJ2-2 TRBV6-5 CATTRRGGTGELFF
TRBJ1-1 TRBV18 CASSQDQQGPLFPAFF
TRBJ1-1 TRBV6-4 CASTFDRGRNTEAFF
TRBJ1-6 TRBV7-2 CASSLAVPTSPLHF
TRBJ2-5 TRBV7-9 CASSLLVGGGAQETQYF
TRBJ2-7 TRBV2 CASSERTGGYEQYF
TRBJ1-2 TRBV28 CASTTLFRGSYTF
TRBJ2-2 TRBV29-1 CSGETSLTGELFF
TRBJ2-2 TRBV5-4 CASSLGKLMNTGELFF
TRBJ1-5 TRBV7-8 CASSLGTTSNQPQHF
TRBJ1-1 TRBV5-1 CASSLAGNTEAFF
TRBJ2-1 TRBV3-1/TRBV3-2 CASSLAGNEQFF
TRBJ1-4 TRBV5-8 CASSYGEATNEKLFF
TRBJ2-3 TRBV9 CASRRSGGSDTQYF
TRBJ2-1 TRBV5-4 CASSLEGVQYNEQFF
TRBJ1-1 TRBV18 CASSQDRKNTEAFF
TRBJ2-7 TRBV18 CASSPPQGRSTYEQYF
TRBJ2-5 TRBV5-4 CASSLKLAGGTLWETQYF
TRBJ2-3 TRBV7-2 CASSLAGRDTQYF
TRBJ1-5 TRBV4-1 CASSQATGDQPQHF
TRBJ2-3 TRBV7-2 CASSLALTDTQYF
TRBJ1-1 TRBV4-2 CASSLGGGVAFF
TRBJ2-2 TRBV6-6 CASSFQGPGELFF
TRBJ2-7 TRBV2 CASRGEPGGAGYEQYF
TRBJ2-3 TRBV24-1 CATSGERGSPTDTQYF
TRBJ2-7 TRBV9 CASSLGQARANEQYF
TRBJ1-1 TRBV28 CASRLRVGRNEAFF
TRBJ2-5 TRBV27 CASSSTETQETQYF